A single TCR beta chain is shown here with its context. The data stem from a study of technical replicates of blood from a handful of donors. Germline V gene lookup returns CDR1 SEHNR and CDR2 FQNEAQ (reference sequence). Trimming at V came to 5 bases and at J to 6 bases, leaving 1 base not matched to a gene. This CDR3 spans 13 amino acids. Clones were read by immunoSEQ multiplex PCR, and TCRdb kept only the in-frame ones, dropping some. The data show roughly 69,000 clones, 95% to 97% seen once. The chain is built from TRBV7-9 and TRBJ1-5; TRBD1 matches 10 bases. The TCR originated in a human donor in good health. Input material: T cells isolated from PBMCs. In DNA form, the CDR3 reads TGTGCCAGCAGCCGGACAGGGGGTCAGCCCCAGCATTTT. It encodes CASSRTGGQPQHF.